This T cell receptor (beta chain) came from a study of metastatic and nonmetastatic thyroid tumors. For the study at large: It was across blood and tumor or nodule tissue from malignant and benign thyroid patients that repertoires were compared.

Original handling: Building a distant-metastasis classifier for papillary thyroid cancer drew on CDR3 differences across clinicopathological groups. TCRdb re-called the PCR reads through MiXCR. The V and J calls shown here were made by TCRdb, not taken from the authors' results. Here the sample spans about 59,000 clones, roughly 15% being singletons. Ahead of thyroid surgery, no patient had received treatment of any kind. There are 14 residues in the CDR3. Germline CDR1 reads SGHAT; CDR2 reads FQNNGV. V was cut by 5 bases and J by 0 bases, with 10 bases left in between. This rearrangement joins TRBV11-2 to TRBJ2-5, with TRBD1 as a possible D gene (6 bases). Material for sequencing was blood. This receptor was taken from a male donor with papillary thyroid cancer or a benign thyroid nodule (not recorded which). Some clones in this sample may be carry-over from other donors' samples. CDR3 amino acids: CASSPEGDQETQYF. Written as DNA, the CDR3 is TGTGCCAGCAGCCCCGAGGGGGACCAAGAGACCCAGTACTTC.